This T cell receptor beta chain was captured in a study of patients and donors after allogeneic stem cell transplantation. This clonotype came up a few times. V lost 6 bases to trimming and J lost 4 bases; unmatched junction nucleotides: 5. CDR1 MNHNS and CDR2 SASEGT come from the germline V gene. This CDR3 is 15 amino acids long. TCRdb reprocessed the RT-PCR reads with MiXCR, giving one entry per CDR3 protein. The table lists more than 75,000 distinct CDR3 sequences, around 5% of them singletons. The chain carries TRBV6-1 and TRBJ1-3, with 11 bases that match TRBD1. This TCR was sampled from a human donor who was either an allogeneic HSCT recipient or a stem cell or donor lymphocyte infusion donor (not recorded which). It is not recorded whose cells these are; they may come from a transplant donor. The specimen sequenced was blood, either unsorted or a sorted T cell fraction (not recorded which). Written as DNA, the CDR3 is TGTGCCAGCAGACGGACAGGGGGCGCCGGAAACACCATATATTTT. It codes for CASRRTGGAGNTIYF.